Presented here are 27 T cell receptor beta chains from one specimen sequenced in a study of shared clonotypes between healthy human individuals. Produced via immunoSEQ multiplex PCR; TCRdb's table is partial and in-frame only. This table has approximately 1.5 million clones, approximately 98.5% appearing once. Sequenced input: naive CD4+ T cells sorted from blood. Regarding subset: CD45RA+ positively selected. Receptors originate from a man aged 25 to 40 in good health.

This clone was observed once. The gene calls are TRBV18 and TRBJ2-3, with D possibly being TRBD1 (5 bases). Germline CDR1 is KGHSH and CDR2 is LQKENI. CDR3 length: 15 residues. V was trimmed by 0 bases and J by 6 bases, leaving 13 bases between them. The CDR3 sequence: CASSPPLPAGDTQYF. The CDR3, as DNA: TGTGCCAGCTCACCACCGCTACCGGCAGGGGATACGCAGTATTTT.

The chain links TRBV5-1 to TRBJ2-1, with TRBD1 as a possible D gene (6 bases). CDR1 and CDR2 (germline): SGHRS, YFSETQ. The V end lost 6 bases, the J end lost 6 bases, and 13 bases lay between the germline ends. The CDR3 length is 13 residues. The CDR3 coding sequence is TGCGCCAGCAATCAACAGGGAACCAATGAGCAGTTCTTC. Its protein product is CASNQQGTNEQFF.

The chain has TRBV10-3 and TRBJ2-7; D gene uncertain. Trimming stripped 2 bases from V and 2 bases from J, with 13 bases between. The germline CDR1 and CDR2 sequences are ENHRY and SYGVKD. CDR3 size: 15 residues. Written as DNA, the CDR3 is TGTGCCATCAGTGAGGGTAGCCTACTTACCTACGAGCAGTACTTC. Protein sequence: CAISEGSLLTYEQYF.

This clone occurred once. The chain employs TRBV9 and TRBJ2-3; a weak D match, TRBD2 (5 bases). V was shortened by 1 base and J by 2 bases, with 8 bases between the two germline ends. CDR1 SGDLS and CDR2 YYNGEE come from the germline V gene. The CDR3 consists of 14 residues. The CDR3 sequence: CASSVSLATDTQYF. Written as DNA, the CDR3 is TGTGCCAGCAGCGTATCCCTAGCCACAGATACGCAGTATTTT.

The chain recombines TRBV5-1 with TRBJ1-1, with D uncertain. The CDR3 has 15 amino acids. Germline values: CDR1 SGHRS, CDR2 YFSETQ. V was shortened by 0 bases and J by 1 base, with 10 bases between the two germline ends. This chain's CDR3 is CASSLAVTTNTEAFF. The DNA for the CDR3 is TGCGCCAGCAGCTTGGCCGTTACAACGAACACTGAAGCTTTCTTT.

This chain links TRBV30 with TRBJ2-2; 9 bases match TRBD2. The V and J ends lost 3 bases and 4 bases, in that order; junction bases with no gene match: 0. CDR3 length equals 13 residues. Germline CDR1 reads GTSNPN; CDR2 reads SVGIG (reference sequence). The CDR3 protein is CAWRTSGTGELFF. The CDR3, as DNA: TGTGCCTGGAGGACTAGCGGCACCGGGGAGCTGTTTTTT.

The chain uses TRBV4-3 and TRBJ2-3; D is possibly TRBD2 (6 bases). Trimming removed 0 bases at V and 6 bases at J, with 19 bases between. The germline CDR1 and CDR2 sequences are LGHNA and YSLEER. The CDR3 has 17 residues. CDR3 DNA: TGCGCCAGCAGCCAAGATTTCGGGCGGGATATCACTGATACGCAGTATTTT. Amino acids: CASSQDFGRDITDTQYF.

J is TRBJ2-7 and V is TRBV10-3; D uncertain. In germline, CDR1 is ENHRY, CDR2 SYGVKD. The V and J ends lost 3 bases and 9 bases respectively, with 15 bases between them. The CDR3 is 13 amino acids. CDR3 bases: TGTGCCATCAGTGAATTCGACCCTACTTGGCAGTACTTC. It specifies CAISEFDPTWQYF.

Note on this clone: This sample also contains other DNA sequences that code for the same CDR3. The chain is built from TRBV9 and TRBJ2-3, with D hard to call. Between the trimmed V and J ends, which lost 0 bases and 3 bases, there was a span of 8 bases. The V gene's germline CDR1 is SGDLS and CDR2 YYNGEE. The CDR3 consists of 14 residues. In DNA, the CDR3 is TGTGCCAGCAGCGTAGCCCCTTCTACAGATACGCAGTATTTT. Amino acids: CASSVAPSTDTQYF.

The chain joins TRBV5-4 to TRBJ2-7; 9 nucleotides align to TRBD1. The junction had 6 bases not matched to a gene; V was cut back by 0 bases and J by 5 bases. CDR3 size: 15 residues. Germline V gives CDR1 SGHNT, CDR2 YYREEE (reference sequence). The CDR3 loop is CASSLGDRDGDEQYF. In DNA, the CDR3 is TGTGCCAGCAGCTTGGGGGACAGGGACGGAGACGAGCAGTACTTC.

The CDR3 is CASSHTGQGTNAEKSYEQYF. CDR3 nucleotide sequence: TGTGCCAGCTCCCACACGGGACAGGGGACAAACGCCGAAAAATCCTACGAGCAGTACTTC. The genes are TRBV18 and TRBJ2-7; 10 bases agree with TRBD1. J lost 1 base, V lost 6 bases, and 21 bases had no gene match. The CDR3 spans 20 residues. Germline V gene lookup returns CDR1 KGHSH and CDR2 LQKENI. Supplemented by reference TRBV18 and TRBJ2-7, the full variable domain reads NAGVMQNPRHLVRRRGQEARLRCSPMKGHSHVYWYRQLPEEGLKFMVYLQKENIIDESGMPKERFSAEFPKEGPSILRIQQVVRGDSAAYFCASSHTGQGTNAEKSYEQYFGPGTRLTVT.

The genes are TRBV11-3 and TRBJ1-1; D is undetermined. Trimming cost V 0 bases and J 4 bases, with 6 bases left between them. Germline V gene data show CDR1 as SGHNT and CDR2 as YENEEA. The CDR3 has 13 residues. CDR3 sequence reads: CASSLEEGTEAFF. The DNA of the CDR3 is TGTGCCAGCAGCTTAGAAGAGGGCACTGAAGCTTTCTTT.

The chain carries TRBV27 and TRBJ2-2; D unresolved. V lost 5 bases and J 6 bases, leaving 10 bases between the germline ends. The CDR3 spans 13 residues. Germline V gene lookup returns CDR1 MNHEY and CDR2 SMNVEV (reference sequence). CDR3: CASSGARPGELFF. The CDR3 coding sequence is TGTGCCAGCAGTGGTGCAAGACCCGGGGAGCTGTTTTTT.

The rearrangement links TRBV7-3 to TRBJ2-1; 7 nucleotides match TRBD2. CDR3 size: 13 residues. In germline, CDR1 is SGHTA, CDR2 FQGTGA. The ends lost 2 bases at V and 16 bases at J; junction bases unmatched: 11. DNA of the CDR3: TGTGCCAGCAGCTTAGCTTCGTCTAGCGGTTTATTCTTC. Translating gives CASSLASSSGLFF.

The V and J genes are TRBV7-6 and TRBJ2-3; D is unresolved. Germline values: CDR1 SGHVS, CDR2 FNYEAQ. Trimming cost V 3 bases and J 5 bases, with 21 bases left between them. The CDR3 has 17 residues. CDR3 protein: CASSLLSAAVAKDTQYF. The CDR3 region has the DNA TGTGCCAGCAGCTTGCTGTCGGCGGCGGTCGCTAAAGATACGCAGTATTTT.

Regarding this clone: Other DNA sequences in the sample encode the same CDR3. This chain joins TRBV7-3 and TRBJ2-3; D is unresolved. V dropped 5 bases and J dropped 0 bases, with 6 bases sitting between them. Germline CDR1 SGHTA, CDR2 FQGTGA. The CDR3 runs to 13 residues. The CDR3: CASSPVSTDTQYF. CDR3 in DNA: TGTGCCAGCAGCCCAGTAAGCACAGATACGCAGTATTTT.

V usage is TRBV5-4 and J usage is TRBJ2-2; unclear D gene. CDR3 length: 15 residues. Between the trimmed V and J ends, which lost 3 bases and 1 base, there was a span of 10 bases. CDR1 SGHNT and CDR2 YYREEE come from the germline V gene (reference sequence). The CDR3 sequence: CASSWTPVNTGELFF. The CDR3 coding sequence is TGTGCCAGCAGCTGGACGCCAGTGAACACCGGGGAGCTGTTTTTT.

The rearrangement links TRBV6-5 to TRBJ2-3; D is undetermined. CDR1 is MNHEY, CDR2 SVGAGI, per germline. V lost 0 bases and J 0 bases, leaving 10 bases between the germline ends. The CDR3 extends over 16 amino acids. CDR3 DNA: TGTGCCAGCAGTTACTCGGAAGAAGATAGCACAGATACGCAGTATTTT. Protein sequence: CASSYSEEDSTDTQYF.

A note on this clone: Other DNA sequences in the same sample also yield this CDR3. The genes are TRBV7-9 and TRBJ1-3; D call uncertain. Germline V gives CDR1 SEHNR, CDR2 FQNEAQ (reference sequence). Trimming removed 5 bases from V and 0 bases from J, with 2 bases in between. This CDR3 contains 12 residues. The DNA of the CDR3 is TGTGCCAGCAGCGTCTCTGGAAACACCATATATTTT. The encoded protein is CASSVSGNTIYF.

The chain joins TRBV4-1 to TRBJ1-2; D unclear. CDR1 is MGHRA and CDR2 is YSYEKL in the germline V gene. This CDR3 is built from 12 residues. V was pared by 2 bases and J by 10 bases, with 11 bases between. The chain's CDR3 is CASSQHGSAYTF. CDR3 coding DNA: TGCGCCAGCAGCCAACATGGGTCAGCCTACACCTTC.

V and J are TRBV5-1 and TRBJ2-5, with D tentatively TRBD2 (7 bases). This CDR3 region has 15 residues. CDR1 SGHRS and CDR2 YFSETQ come from the germline V gene. The V end was cut by 4 bases, the J end by 5 bases, with 18 bases between. The CDR3, as DNA: TGCGCCAGCAGCACTGGGGGGGGCGCCCTCGAGACCCAGTACTTC. Protein: CASSTGGGALETQYF.

This chain links TRBV5-1 with TRBJ2-3; D ambiguous. The ends were cut back, 2 bases at V and 0 bases at J, with 10 bases in the middle. This CDR3 has 15 amino acids. Germline CDR1 is SGHRS and CDR2 is YFSETQ. CDR3 nucleotides: TGCGCCAGCAGCTTAGATACTTCTAGCACAGATACGCAGTATTTT. Translated, it gives CASSLDTSSTDTQYF.

This CDR3 reads CASSLDGLNYNEQFF. CDR3 nucleotide sequence: TGCGCCAGCAGCTTGGATGGACTGAACTACAATGAGCAGTTCTTC. This chain joins TRBV5-1 and TRBJ2-1; TRBD2 might be the D (5 bases). CDR3 size: 15 residues. CDR1 and CDR2 (germline): SGHRS, YFSETQ. Trimming left V 0 bases short and J 3 bases short, with 10 bases between.

CDR3 in amino acids: CASSTLAGGPVADTQYF. CDR3 bases: TGTGCCAGCTCGACACTAGCGGGAGGGCCCGTGGCAGATACGCAGTATTTT. The chain joins TRBV18 to TRBJ2-3; 13 positions agree with TRBD2. The CDR3 is 17 residues long. CDR1 KGHSH and CDR2 LQKENI come from the germline V gene. The V gene end was trimmed by 6 bases and the J gene end by 4 bases; junction bases not matched to a gene: 10.

V gene TRBV18 combines with J gene TRBJ1-1; D remains ambiguous. The V end lost 2 bases, the J end lost 0 bases, and 16 bases lay between the germline ends. The CDR3 has 17 residues. Germline-derived CDR1 and CDR2 are KGHSH and LQKENI. CDR3 in DNA: TGTGCCAGCTCACCAAATTTTATCGGCAGATTGAACACTGAAGCTTTCTTT. Its protein is CASSPNFIGRLNTEAFF.

This clone has just one count. The chain joins TRBV19 to TRBJ1-5; 7 bases match TRBD1. The CDR3 is made up of 16 amino acids. J lost 2 bases, V lost 4 bases, and 8 bases had no gene match. Germline CDR1 is LNHDA and CDR2 is SQIVND (reference sequence). The CDR3 DNA follows: TGTGCCAGTAGTAACCAGGGGGTAAGGGGCAATCAGCCCCAGCATTTT. This translates into CASSNQGVRGNQPQHF.

The chain links TRBV7-9 to TRBJ2-3, with TRBD1 as a possible D gene (5 bases). The CDR3 length is 14 residues. Germline CDR1 is SEHNR and CDR2 is FQNEAQ (reference sequence). Deletions cut 10 bases from V and 8 bases from J, with 22 bases between. The CDR3 sequence: CATVGLGSFGTQYF. CDR3 sequence (DNA): TGTGCCACCGTGGGGCTGGGAAGCTTTGGTACGCAGTATTTT. Using reference TRBV7-9 and TRBJ2-3 for the parts outside the CDR3, the full variable domain is DTGVSQNPRHKITKRGQNVTFRCDPISEHNRLYWYRQTLGQGPEFLTYFQNEAQLEKSRLLSDRFSAERPKGSFSTLEIQRTEQGDSAMYLCATVGLGSFGTQYFGPGTRLTVL.